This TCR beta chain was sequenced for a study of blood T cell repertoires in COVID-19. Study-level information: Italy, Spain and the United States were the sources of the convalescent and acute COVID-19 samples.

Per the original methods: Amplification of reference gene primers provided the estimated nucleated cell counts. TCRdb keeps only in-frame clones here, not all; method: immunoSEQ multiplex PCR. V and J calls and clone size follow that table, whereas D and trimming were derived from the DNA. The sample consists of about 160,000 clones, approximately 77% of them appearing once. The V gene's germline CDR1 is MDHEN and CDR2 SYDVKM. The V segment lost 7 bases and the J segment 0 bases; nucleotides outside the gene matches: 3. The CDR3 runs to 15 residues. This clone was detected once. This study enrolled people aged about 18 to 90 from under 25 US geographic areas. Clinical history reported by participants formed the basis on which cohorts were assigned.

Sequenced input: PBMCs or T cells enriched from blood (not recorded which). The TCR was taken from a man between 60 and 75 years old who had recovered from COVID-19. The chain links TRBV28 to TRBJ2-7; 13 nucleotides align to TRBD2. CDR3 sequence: CASIRTSGSSYEQYF. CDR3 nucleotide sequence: TGTGCCAGCATCAGGACTAGCGGGAGCTCCTACGAGCAGTACTTC.